This is a list of T cell receptor beta chains from one sample in a study of human T cells and chemical hapten exposure. Each CDR3 protein gets one entry after TCRdb re-called the RACE reads with MiXCR. The sample records roughly 60,000 distinct CDR3 sequences, 9.5% to 15% being singletons. The sample here was whole blood, taken in connection with sensitization to the hapten diphenylcyclopropenone (DPC). Receptors originate from a man younger than 45 with alopecia areata. Some clones in this sample may be carry-over from other donors' samples. The CDR3 runs from the conserved cysteine through the conserved F or W. A D gene is named only where the DNA matches it firmly. Only some rows state a clone size, as once, few, many or a class for expanded clones.

V gene	D gene	clone size	J gene	CDR3 protein	CDR3 DNA
TRBV9	NA	NA	TRBJ1-2	CASRAGSQGYTF	TGTGCCAGCAGGGCAGGGTCGCAAGGCTACACCTTC
TRBV4-3	NA	many	TRBJ2-1	CASSQDGWTTYNEQFF	TGCGCCAGCAGCCAAGACGGGTGGACTACCTACAATGAGCAGTTCTTC
TRBV9	NA	few	TRBJ2-1	CASSAPRGEQFF	TGTGCCAGCAGCGCACCCCGGGGGGAGCAGTTCTTC
TRBV24-1	TRBD1	few	TRBJ1-4	CATSDATGGEGEKLFF	TGTGCCACCAGTGATGCGACAGGGGGTGAAGGTGAAAAACTGTTTTTT
TRBV25-1	TRBD2	many	TRBJ2-7	CASSGGGGALIYEQYF	TGTGCCAGCAGTGGCGGGGGGGGCGCCTTGATCTACGAGCAGTACTTC
TRBV6-2/TRBV6-3	NA	NA	TRBJ2-3	CASSYGPGRSTDTQYF	TGTGCCAGCAGTTACGGTCCCGGCCGATCCACAGATACGCAGTATTTT
TRBV12-3/TRBV12-4	NA	many	TRBJ2-1	CASSLDSFWNEQFF	TGTGCCAGCAGTCTTGATTCGTTCTGGAATGAGCAGTTCTTC
TRBV7-2	NA	few	TRBJ1-5	CASSMHLGNQPQHF	TGTGCCAGCAGCATGCACTTAGGCAATCAGCCCCAGCATTTT
TRBV7-9	NA	many	TRBJ1-5	CASSGSSGYQPQHF	TGTGCCAGCAGCGGATCGTCAGGGTATCAGCCCCAGCATTTT
TRBV18	TRBD1	NA	TRBJ2-7	CASSPPLRGRSYEQYF	TGTGCCAGCTCACCCCCTTTGAGGGGGCGATCCTACGAGCAGTACTTC
TRBV6-6	NA	NA	TRBJ1-5	CASSHPPGAYSNQPQHF	TGTGCCAGCAGTCACCCCCCTGGGGCCTATAGCAATCAGCCCCAGCATTTT
TRBV30	NA	NA	TRBJ1-1	CAWSALGGVTEAFF	TGTGCCTGGAGTGCCCTAGGGGGAGTGACTGAAGCTTTCTTT
TRBV20-1	NA	few	TRBJ1-6	CSANTGYNSPLHF	TGCAGTGCTAACACAGGGTATAATTCACCCCTCCACTTT
TRBV28	NA	many	TRBJ2-3	CASSLRGVSTDTQYF	TGTGCCAGCAGTTTACGGGGAGTCAGCACAGATACGCAGTATTTT
TRBV28	NA	NA	TRBJ2-7	CASSFRVSYEQYF	TGTGCCAGCAGTTTCAGGGTTTCCTACGAGCAGTACTTC
TRBV10-3	NA	few	TRBJ1-5	CAISGGVSNQPQHF	TGTGCCATCAGTGGCGGCGTTAGCAATCAGCCCCAGCATTTT
TRBV20-1	TRBD2	many	TRBJ2-1	CSAKAGGSLGEQFF	TGCAGTGCTAAAGCGGGGGGGTCATTAGGTGAGCAGTTCTTC
TRBV24-1	NA	NA	TRBJ1-2	CATSDSSMIRGADGYTF	TGTGCCACCAGTGATTCCTCTATGATTCGGGGGGCGGATGGCTACACCTTC
TRBV6-1	TRBD1	NA	TRBJ2-3	CASSEGGQRTDTQYF	TGTGCCAGCAGTGAAGGGGGACAGCGCACAGATACGCAGTATTTT
TRBV5-1	TRBD1	few	TRBJ2-7	CASSWTGGPEQYF	TGCGCCAGCAGCTGGACAGGGGGCCCCGAGCAGTACTTC
TRBV5-1	NA	many	TRBJ2-7	CASTPRMGSPYEQYF	TGCGCCAGCACCCCCCGAATGGGGAGCCCCTACGAGCAGTACTTC
TRBV12-3/TRBV12-4	TRBD1	few	TRBJ1-2	CASSFITGQGANGYTF	TGTGCCAGCAGTTTTATTACTGGACAGGGGGCAAACGGCTACACCTTC
TRBV7-9	NA	many	TRBJ2-3	CASKPGVRPDTQYF	TGTGCCAGCAAACCAGGGGTGAGACCAGATACGCAGTATTTT
TRBV14	NA	NA	TRBJ2-3	CASSQEIGGSTDTQYF	TGTGCCAGCAGCCAAGAAATCGGGGGTAGCACAGATACGCAGTATTTT
TRBV4-2	NA	NA	TRBJ2-7	CASSHPDRPSYEQYF	TGTGCCAGCAGCCACCCAGACAGGCCCTCCTACGAGCAGTACTTC
TRBV5-6	NA	many	TRBJ2-5	CASSLRAYWTDQETQYF	TGTGCCAGCAGCTTGCGGGCCTATTGGACAGACCAAGAGACCCAGTACTTC
TRBV5-6	NA	many	TRBJ2-7	CASSLNRLLWGEQYF	TGTGCCAGCAGCTTGAATAGGCTGCTCTGGGGCGAGCAGTACTTC
TRBV7-2	NA	few	TRBJ2-7	CASSLSQGTEQYF	TGTGCCAGCAGCTTATCCCAGGGGACCGAGCAGTACTTC
TRBV28	NA	NA	TRBJ2-7	CALKSSSSYEQYF	TGTGCCCTCAAGTCCTCCAGCTCCTACGAGCAGTACTTC
TRBV29-1	TRBD1	many	TRBJ1-2	CSLGTDYGYTF	TGCAGCTTGGGGACAGACTATGGCTACACCTTC
TRBV7-9	NA	NA	TRBJ2-3	CASSLAFRPTDTQYF	TGTGCCAGCAGCTTAGCTTTTCGGCCCACAGATACGCAGTATTTT
TRBV29-1	NA	NA	TRBJ2-1	CSAGGSGHNEQFF	TGCAGCGCTGGGGGTAGCGGCCACAATGAGCAGTTCTTC
TRBV7-2	NA	NA	TRBJ2-1	CASSLSGLILSYNEQFF	TGTGCCAGCAGCTTATCTGGACTCATCCTCTCCTACAATGAGCAGTTCTTC
TRBV12-3/TRBV12-4	NA	many	TRBJ1-5	CASSLSQPQHF	TGTGCCAGCAGTTTAAGTCAGCCCCAGCATTTT
TRBV5-1	NA	few	TRBJ2-2	CASSLAHTGELFF	TGCGCCAGCAGCTTGGCCCACACCGGGGAGCTGTTTTTT
TRBV5-1	NA	NA	TRBJ1-6	CASSPEGSSYNSPLHF	TGCGCCAGCAGCCCCGAAGGGAGCTCCTATAATTCACCCCTCCACTTT
TRBV20-1	NA	many	TRBJ1-1	CSARGPNTEAFF	TGCAGTGCTAGGGGCCCAAACACTGAAGCTTTCTTT
TRBV20-1	TRBD1	NA	TRBJ2-7	CSATYLGTAAYEQYF	TGCAGTGCTACCTACTTAGGGACAGCAGCATACGAGCAGTACTTC
TRBV7-3	TRBD1	NA	TRBJ2-7	CASSPRTGAYEQYF	TGTGCCAGCAGTCCCCGTACAGGGGCCTACGAGCAGTACTTC
TRBV10-3	NA	few	TRBJ1-6	CAIRGGNSPLHF	TGTGCCATCAGAGGGGGGAATTCACCCCTCCACTTT
TRBV12-3/TRBV12-4	NA	few	TRBJ1-2	CASSLRNPNYGYTF	TGTGCCAGCAGTTTGAGGAATCCCAACTATGGCTACACCTTC
TRBV4-2	NA	NA	TRBJ1-1	CASSQGLLLNTEAFF	TGTGCCAGCAGCCAAGGTCTTCTATTGAACACTGAAGCTTTCTTT
TRBV18	TRBD1	NA	TRBJ1-4	CASSPFLGTGDNEKLFF	TGTGCCAGCTCACCTTTTCTCGGGACAGGGGATAATGAAAAACTGTTTTTT
TRBV5-4	NA	many	TRBJ1-1	CASSLPGVYTEVFF	TGTGCCAGCAGCTTGCCGGGGGTGTACACTGAAGTTTTCTTT
TRBV9	NA	few	TRBJ1-1	CASSAGWGSEAFF	TGTGCCAGCAGCGCGGGATGGGGCTCTGAAGCTTTCTTT
TRBV7-3	NA	few	TRBJ2-1	CASSLQPGIDEQFF	TGTGCCAGCAGCCTTCAACCCGGGATCGATGAGCAGTTCTTC
TRBV28	NA	many	TRBJ1-1	CASSSTQMNTEAFF	TGTGCCAGCAGTTCCACGCAAATGAACACTGAAGCTTTCTTT
TRBV25-1	TRBD2	few	TRBJ2-3	CASGRLAGGTDTQYF	TGTGCCAGCGGAAGACTAGCGGGGGGCACAGATACGCAGTATTTT
TRBV29-1	NA	NA	TRBJ2-5	CSGTRGIETQYF	TGCAGCGGGACCAGGGGAATCGAGACCCAGTACTTC
TRBV7-6	TRBD1	many	TRBJ2-7	CASSSRQGMVYEQYF	TGTGCCAGCAGCTCCCGACAGGGTATGGTCTACGAGCAGTACTTC
TRBV16	NA	once	TRBJ1-1	CASSQSQGRFDTEAFF	TGTGCCAGCAGCCAATCCCAGGGGCGGTTTGACACTGAAGCTTTCTTT
TRBV6-1	NA	few	TRBJ1-2	CAGSRPARGANYGYTF	TGTGCCGGCTCCAGACCTGCTCGGGGCGCTAACTATGGCTACACCTTC
TRBV7-9	NA	many	TRBJ1-5	CASSPGTYAPQHF	TGTGCCAGCAGCCCCGGGACCTATGCGCCCCAGCATTTT
TRBV10-2	NA	few	TRBJ1-5	CASRATWGEGGQPQHF	TGCGCCAGCAGGGCTACATGGGGCGAAGGTGGCCAGCCCCAGCATTTT
TRBV7-7	NA	many	TRBJ2-5	CASSLAGLNFGTQYF	TGTGCCAGCAGCTTAGCAGGGTTGAACTTTGGGACCCAGTACTTC
TRBV12-3/TRBV12-4	NA	many	TRBJ2-3	CASSLRREKTDTQYF	TGTGCCAGCAGTTTGCGACGGGAGAAGACAGATACGCAGTATTTT
TRBV28	NA	NA	TRBJ2-7	CASSPPTRLSDEQYF	TGTGCCAGCAGTCCACCGACGAGGTTGTCGGACGAGCAGTACTTC
TRBV10-3	NA	NA	TRBJ2-2	CAATGTGELFF	TGTGCCGCGACGGGCACCGGGGAGCTGTTTTTT